This TCR beta chain was sequenced in a study of cytomegalovirus exposure and HLA in healthy donors. General observations from the study: For most subjects, TCR beta sequences were reported to predict HLA-A and HLA-B alleles with accuracy. The productive fraction for most TCR beta V segments was about 87% or about 30% in an earlier analysis.

PCR involved 60 Vbeta and 13 Jbeta primers. The data were produced by immunoSEQ multiplex PCR, yet TCRdb's version contains in-frame clones alone and is incomplete. The repertoire consists of more than 150,000 clones, with 75% occurring once and the leading ten covering 7.7%. Sampled while nominally healthy, donors likely had unrecorded immune exposures. On this clone: Antigen: not known.

The germline CDR1 and CDR2 sequences are SEHNR and FQNEAQ (reference sequence). The junction had 8 bases not matched to a gene; V was cut back by 4 bases and J by 6 bases. CDR3 length: 15 amino acids. The chain links TRBV7-9 to TRBJ1-5, with 8 bases lining up with TRBD1. This TCR was recovered from a woman between 40 and 55 years old in good health and CMV-seropositive. The sample taken for sequencing was PBMCs. The DNA for the CDR3 is TGTGCCAGCAGCTCCCAGGGGGCCCGTGGTCAGCCCCAGCATTTT. This codes for CASSSQGARGQPQHF. Combining the CDR3 with reference TRBV7-9 and TRBJ1-5 gives the whole variable domain DTGVSQNPRHKITKRGQNVTFRCDPISEHNRLYWYRQTLGQGPEFLTYFQNEAQLEKSRLLSDRFSAERPKGSFSTLEIQRTEQGDSAMYLCASSSQGARGQPQHFGDGTRLSIL.